The 10 T cell receptor beta chains below all came from one sample that was sequenced in a study of blood T cell repertoires in COVID-19. Produced via immunoSEQ multiplex PCR; TCRdb's table is partial and in-frame only. Here the sample spans tens of thousands of clones, roughly four fifths being singletons. The sample was peripheral blood. The receptors were sampled from a middle-aged man with acute or convalescent COVID-19.

The chain is built from TRBV15 and TRBJ1-2, with TRBD1 matching over 7 bases. This CDR3 spans 15 amino acids. J lost 4 bases, V lost 7 bases, and 12 bases had no gene match. Germline CDR1 is LNHNV and CDR2 is YYDKDF (reference sequence). CDR3 protein: CATTYDLRGSYGYTF. In DNA, the CDR3 is TGTGCCACCACCTATGACCTCAGGGGGAGCTATGGCTACACCTTC.

This clone appeared a single time. J is TRBJ1-2 and V is TRBV5-1; TRBD1 agrees at 8 bases. CDR1 is SGHRS, CDR2 YFSETQ, per germline. The J segment lost 3 bases and the V segment lost 0 bases, leaving 4 bases of the junction unmatched. The CDR3 consists of 15 residues. CDR3 nucleotides: TGCGCCAGCAGCTTGGGACAGGGGTGGGACTATGGCTACACCTTC. Its translation is CASSLGQGWDYGYTF. Filled out from reference TRBV5-1 and TRBJ1-2, the complete variable domain reads KAGVTQTPRYLIKTRGQQVTLSCSPISGHRSVSWYQQTPGQGLQFLFEYFSETQRNKGNFPGRFSGRQFSNSRSEMNVSTLELGDSALYLCASSLGQGWDYGYTFGSGTRLTVV.

This clone has only a few counts. The rearrangement uses TRBV5-6 and TRBJ1-2; D gene ambiguous. The CDR3 has 12 residues. V was shortened by 1 base and J by 8 bases, with 9 bases between the two germline ends. CDR1 SGHDT and CDR2 YYEEEE come from the germline V gene. Here the CDR3 reads CASSLSRLGYTF. Written as DNA, the CDR3 is TGTGCCAGCAGCTTGTCCAGGTTAGGCTACACCTTC.

This clone has just one count. The V call is TRBV6-1, the J call TRBJ2-7; no reliable D call. CDR3 length: 14 amino acids. Germline CDR1 reads MNHNS; CDR2 reads SASEGT. Trimming took 2 bases from V and 1 from J, leaving 9 bases between them. CDR3 nucleotide sequence: TGTGCCAGCAGTGAACTCACACAATCCTACGAGCAGTACTTC. Protein: CASSELTQSYEQYF.

V is TRBV30 and J is TRBJ2-3; 12 nucleotides align to TRBD1. This CDR3 spans 16 amino acids. The V segment lost 2 bases and the J segment 4 bases; nucleotides outside the gene matches: 7. Germline assignment: CDR1 GTSNPN and CDR2 SVGIG (reference sequence). Written as DNA, the CDR3 is TGTGCCTGGAGTTCGGGACAGGGGGCAGGCGCAGATACGCAGTATTTT. The encoded protein is CAWSSGQGAGADTQYF.

The chain links TRBV10-2 to TRBJ1-2, with a weak D call TRBD1 (6 bases). Trimming took off 1 base at V and 0 bases at J, with 12 bases between the two ends. Germline V gives CDR1 WSHSY, CDR2 SAAADI. CDR3 size: 16 residues. The CDR3 spells CASSEWTAHSNYGYTF. The DNA of the CDR3 is TGCGCCAGCAGTGAGTGGACAGCACATTCTAACTATGGCTACACCTTC.

The rearrangement uses TRBV6-5 and TRBJ2-7, with a weak D call TRBD1 (6 bases). There are 14 residues in the CDR3. V gave up 8 bases and J gave up 0 bases, with 14 bases separating them. Germline CDR1 is MNHEY and CDR2 is SVGAGI. The CDR3 sequence is CASVRDKGSYEQYF. CDR3 DNA sequence: TGTGCCAGCGTCCGGGACAAGGGCTCCTACGAGCAGTACTTC.

The rearrangement uses TRBV2 and TRBJ2-5; the match to TRBD2 covers 10 bases. J gave up 5 bases and V 4 bases, and 4 bases lay outside the gene matches. This CDR3 has 14 residues. Germline loops: CDR1 SNHLY, CDR2 FYNNEI. Here the CDR3 reads CASSGLAGVETQYF. Here the CDR3 DNA reads TGTGCCAGCAGTGGGCTAGCGGGGGTGGAGACCCAGTACTTC.

The sample holds one count of this clone. V is TRBV28 and J is TRBJ1-5; TRBD1 matches at 7 bases. From germline, CDR1 is MDHEN and CDR2 SYDVKM. After removal of 5 bases from V and 4 bases from J, the junction contained 8 bases not matched to a gene. The CDR3 spans 15 residues. CDR3 coding DNA: TGTGCCAGCAGTCCCCCGGGACAGCAAAATCAGCCCCAGCATTTT. Residues: CASSPPGQQNQPQHF.

The genes are TRBV20-1 and TRBJ1-5; unclear D gene. The V gene's germline CDR1 is DFQATT and CDR2 SNEGSKA (reference sequence). Trimming took off 3 bases at V and 5 bases at J, with 11 bases between the two ends. This CDR3 contains 13 residues. The CDR3 is CSASRVRDQPQHF. DNA of the CDR3: TGCAGTGCTAGTCGTGTCCGGGATCAGCCCCAGCATTTT.